Presented here are 9 T cell receptor beta chains from one specimen sequenced in a study of sequential checkpoint blockade in melanoma. Noted treatment: randomized to nivolumab then ipilimumab (arm A) or the reverse (arm B). Here immunoSEQ multiplex PCR was the method, and the copy in TCRdb shows in-frame clones only, minus some. Of 7,000 to 9,500 clones listed, 60% are singletons. The sample here was CD8+ T cells sorted from blood (inferred from file names), taken from a patient given nivolumab and ipilimumab in sequence. Receptors originate from a human donor with melanoma.

The J gene is TRBJ2-7, the V gene TRBV4-1, with 7 bases aligning to TRBD2. CDR1 and CDR2 from the germline V gene are MGHRA and YSYEKL. CDR3 size: 14 residues. Trimming took 2 bases from V and 7 from J; bases not matched to a gene: 8. The DNA of the CDR3 is TGCGCCAGCAGCCAATACCTCGCGGGGGAAGAGCAGTACTTC. Amino acids: CASSQYLAGEEQYF.

This chain links TRBV27 with TRBJ2-7; TRBD2 aligns across 7 bases. Germline loops: CDR1 MNHEY, CDR2 SMNVEV (reference sequence). CDR3 length: 15 amino acids. With 2 bases clipped from V and 2 bases from J, the junction kept 6 bases outside the gene matches. CDR3: CASSLRWEGPYEQYF. CDR3 nucleotides: TGTGCCAGCAGTTTAAGGTGGGAGGGCCCCTACGAGCAGTACTTC.

Only a few counts were recorded for this clone. This sequence joins TRBV9 and TRBJ1-2; 9 bases are shared with TRBD1. The CDR3 consists of 13 residues. From germline, CDR1 is SGDLS and CDR2 YYNGEE. V was pared by 3 bases and J by 13 bases, with 10 bases of the junction left unmatched. CDR3 sequence: CASSGSGTGPATF. CDR3 nucleotide sequence: TGTGCCAGCAGCGGATCCGGGACAGGGCCCGCCACCTTC.

CDR3 nucleotides: TGTGCCAGCAGACCGGGACTCCTGAGCTCCTATAATTCACCCCTCCACTTT. Translated, it gives CASRPGLLSSYNSPLHF. The chain recombines TRBV27 with TRBJ1-6; tentative D call: TRBD1 (5 bases). Germline V CDR1 and CDR2: MNHEY, SMNVEV (reference sequence). The length of the CDR3 is 17 residues. Trimming stripped 6 bases from V and 0 bases from J, with 15 bases between.

J is TRBJ2-7 and V is TRBV6-5, with D perhaps TRBD2 (6 bases). CDR3 length: 13 residues. The germline V gene has CDR1 MNHEY and CDR2 SVGAGI. The ends were cut back, 7 bases at V and 2 bases at J, with 12 bases in the middle. In DNA, the CDR3 is TGTGCCAGCACCCAGGACTACCCCTACGAGCAGTACTTC. Its protein is CASTQDYPYEQYF.

V usage is TRBV6-1 and J usage is TRBJ2-7; possibly TRBD1 for D (6 bases). V was trimmed by 3 bases and J by 2 bases, leaving 14 bases between them. The CDR3 extends over 15 amino acids. The V gene's germline CDR1 is MNHNS and CDR2 SASEGT. Here the CDR3 reads CASSEGTQGPYEQYF. The CDR3 bases are TGTGCCAGCAGTGAGGGGACACAGGGCCCCTACGAGCAGTACTTC.

This clone is medium-sized (0.01 to 0.1%). This chain connects TRBV6-1 to TRBJ2-1; the D gene is possibly TRBD1 (6 bases). Germline CDR1 MNHNS, CDR2 SASEGT. The CDR3 loop spans 15 amino acids. V was pared by 1 base and J by 6 bases, with 13 bases between. The CDR3 DNA sequence: TGTGCCAGCAGTGAAGTCCAGGGGAGTGGCAATGAGCAGTTCTTC. Translating gives CASSEVQGSGNEQFF.

The chain employs TRBV29-1 and TRBJ2-1; D is possibly TRBD2 (6 bases). The V and J ends lost 7 bases and 9 bases respectively, with 22 bases between them. CDR1 is SQVTM and CDR2 is ANQGSEA in the germline V gene. The CDR3 loop spans 14 amino acids. Here the CDR3 reads CSGSGDSRRSEQFF. The CDR3 DNA reads as TGCAGCGGATCGGGGGACTCCCGGAGGAGTGAGCAGTTCTTC.

V usage is TRBV4-3 and J usage is TRBJ2-7; 7 bases fit TRBD1. In germline, CDR1 is LGHNA, CDR2 YSLEER. V gave up 1 base and J gave up 2 bases; unmatched junction bases: 8. CDR3 size: 16 residues. The CDR3 DNA reads TGCGCCAGCAGCCAAGGCCCGGGACAGCTTGCCTACGAGCAGTACTTC. Encoded protein: CASSQGPGQLAYEQYF.